This TCR beta chain stems from a study of beta chain features in type 1 diabetes. Sorting that relied on CD45RO/CCR7/CD25/CD127/CD95/CD27 yielded CD4+ naive, central memory, regulatory and stem cell-like memory cells. All sorted populations exceeded 95% purity. This clone was observed a handful of times. Of the isolated RNA, all was reverse transcribed, and so the sequenced material was expressed TCRB transcripts. Sequenced by immunoSEQ multiplex PCR; TCRdb stores in-frame clones only, minus some. Here the sample spans about 900,000 clones, 15% to 20% being singletons. The receptor was isolated from a young woman in good health. Input material: naive CD4+ T cells from blood.

The CDR3 loop is CASRWVYSNQPQHF. The CDR3 DNA follows: TGTGCCAGCAGGTGGGTGTATAGCAATCAGCCCCAGCATTTT. The chain employs TRBV5-6 and TRBJ1-5; D not certain. With 5 bases removed from V and 0 bases from J, the gap between germline ends came to 9 bases. The CDR3 runs to 14 residues. Germline-derived CDR1 and CDR2 are SGHDT and YYEEEE.